This T cell receptor (beta chain) was captured in a study of blood T cell repertoires in COVID-19. The overall study: Acute and convalescent COVID-19 samples came from the United States, Italy and Spain. The cDNA or gDNA used as material had been derived from T cells, B-cell-depleted T cells, or PBMCs.

CDR1 and CDR2 from the germline V gene are LNHNV and YYDKDF (reference sequence). This CDR3 has 13 amino acids. Trimming took off 6 bases at V and 2 bases at J, with 11 bases between the two ends. Measured with immunoSEQ multiplex PCR; TCRdb has only the in-frame clones, and not every one. The sample lists about 190,000 clones, around 79% seen once, with roughly 12% in the top ten. This chain links TRBV15 with TRBJ2-7; maybe TRBD2 (6 bases). This TCR derives from a woman between 50 and 59 years old with acute or convalescent COVID-19. Sequences were obtained from peripheral blood. DNA of the CDR3: TGTGCCACCAGTGTGGGGGGAACCTACGAGCAGTACTTC. This codes for CATSVGGTYEQYF. Full variable domain (outside the CDR3, taken from reference TRBV15 and TRBJ2-7): DAMVIQNPRYQVTQFGKPVTLSCSQTLNHNVMYWYQQKSSQAPKLLFHYYDKDFNNEADTPDNFQSRRPNTSFCFLDIRSPGLGDTAMYLCATSVGGTYEQYFGPGTRLTVT.